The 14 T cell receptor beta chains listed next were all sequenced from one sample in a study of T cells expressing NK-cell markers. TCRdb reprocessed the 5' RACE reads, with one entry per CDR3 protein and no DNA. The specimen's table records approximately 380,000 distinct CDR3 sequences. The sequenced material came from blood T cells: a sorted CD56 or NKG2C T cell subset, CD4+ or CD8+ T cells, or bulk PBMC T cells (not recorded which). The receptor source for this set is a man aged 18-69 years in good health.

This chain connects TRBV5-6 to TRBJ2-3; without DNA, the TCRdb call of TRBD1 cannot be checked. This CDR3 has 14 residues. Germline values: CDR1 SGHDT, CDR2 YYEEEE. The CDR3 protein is CASSLIWIEGTQYF.

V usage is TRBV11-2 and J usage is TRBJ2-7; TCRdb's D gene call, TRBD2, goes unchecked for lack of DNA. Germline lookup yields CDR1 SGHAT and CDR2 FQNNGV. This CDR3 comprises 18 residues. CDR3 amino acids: CASSLVRTNRQRTEEQYF.

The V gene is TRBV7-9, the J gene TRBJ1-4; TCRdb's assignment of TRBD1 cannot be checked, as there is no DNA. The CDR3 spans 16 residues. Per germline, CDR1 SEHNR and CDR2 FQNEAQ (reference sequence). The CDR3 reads CASSLALKGTNEKLFF.

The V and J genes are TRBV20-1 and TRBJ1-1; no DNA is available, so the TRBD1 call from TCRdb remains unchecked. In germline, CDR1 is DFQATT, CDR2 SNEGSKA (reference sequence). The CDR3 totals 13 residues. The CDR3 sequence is CLATTPRSSEAFF.

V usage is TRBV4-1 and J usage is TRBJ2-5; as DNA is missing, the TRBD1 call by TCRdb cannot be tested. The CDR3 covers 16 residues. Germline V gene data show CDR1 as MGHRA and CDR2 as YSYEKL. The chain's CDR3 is CASSRHDRVGGETQYF.

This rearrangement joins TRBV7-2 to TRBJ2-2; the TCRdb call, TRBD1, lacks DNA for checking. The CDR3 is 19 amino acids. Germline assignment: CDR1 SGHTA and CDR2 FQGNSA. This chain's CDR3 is CASSLAMRGRIRNTGELFF.

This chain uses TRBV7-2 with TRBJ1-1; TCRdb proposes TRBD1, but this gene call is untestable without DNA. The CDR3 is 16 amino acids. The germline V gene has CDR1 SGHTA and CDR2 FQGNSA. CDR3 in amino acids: CASSLQGAGMNTEAFF.

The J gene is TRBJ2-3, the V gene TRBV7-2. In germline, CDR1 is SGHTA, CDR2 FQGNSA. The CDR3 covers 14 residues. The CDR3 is CASSFNLPTDTQYF.

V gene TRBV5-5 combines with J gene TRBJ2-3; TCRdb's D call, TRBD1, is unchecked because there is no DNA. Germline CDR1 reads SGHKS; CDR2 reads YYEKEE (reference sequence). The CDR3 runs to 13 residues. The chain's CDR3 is CASSIDRGMRQYF. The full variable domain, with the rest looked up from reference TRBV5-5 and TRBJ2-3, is DAGVTQSPTHLIKTRGQQVTLRCSPISGHKSVSWYQQVLGQGPQFIFQYYEKEERGRGNFPDRFSARQFPNYSSELNVNALLLGDSALYLCASSIDRGMRQYFGPGTRLTVL.

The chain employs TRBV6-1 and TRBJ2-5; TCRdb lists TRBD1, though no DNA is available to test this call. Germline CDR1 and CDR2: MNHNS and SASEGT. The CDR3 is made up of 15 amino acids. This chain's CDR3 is CASSERDIFQETQYF.

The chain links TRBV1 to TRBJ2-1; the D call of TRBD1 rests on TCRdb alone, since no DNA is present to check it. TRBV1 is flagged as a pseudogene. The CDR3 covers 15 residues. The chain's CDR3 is CTSSHGTWPDNEQFF.

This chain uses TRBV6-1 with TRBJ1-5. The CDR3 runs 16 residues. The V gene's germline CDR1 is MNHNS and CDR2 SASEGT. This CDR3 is CASSEQERGLGQPQHF.

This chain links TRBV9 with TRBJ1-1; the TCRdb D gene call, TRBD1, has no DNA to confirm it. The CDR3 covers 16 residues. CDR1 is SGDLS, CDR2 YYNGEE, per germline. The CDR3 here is CASSVKQVALGTEAFF.

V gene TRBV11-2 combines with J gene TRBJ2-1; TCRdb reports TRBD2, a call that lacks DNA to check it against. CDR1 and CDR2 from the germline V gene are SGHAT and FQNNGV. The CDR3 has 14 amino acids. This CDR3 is CASSLEGRAHEQFF.